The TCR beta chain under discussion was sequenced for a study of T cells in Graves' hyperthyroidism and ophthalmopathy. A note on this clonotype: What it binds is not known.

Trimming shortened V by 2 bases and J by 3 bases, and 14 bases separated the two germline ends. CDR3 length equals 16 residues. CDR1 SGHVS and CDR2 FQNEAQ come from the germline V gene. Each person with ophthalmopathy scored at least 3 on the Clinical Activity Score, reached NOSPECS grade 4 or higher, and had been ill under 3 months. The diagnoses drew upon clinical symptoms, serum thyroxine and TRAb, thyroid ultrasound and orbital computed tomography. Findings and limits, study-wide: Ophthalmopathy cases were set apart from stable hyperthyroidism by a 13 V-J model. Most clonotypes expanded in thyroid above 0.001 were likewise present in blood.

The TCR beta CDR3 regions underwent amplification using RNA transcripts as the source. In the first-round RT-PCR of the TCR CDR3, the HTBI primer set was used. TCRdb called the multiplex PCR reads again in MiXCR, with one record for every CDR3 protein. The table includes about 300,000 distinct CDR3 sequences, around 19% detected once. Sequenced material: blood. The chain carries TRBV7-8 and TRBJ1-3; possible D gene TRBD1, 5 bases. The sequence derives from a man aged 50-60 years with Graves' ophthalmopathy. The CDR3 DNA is TGTGCCAGCAGCTTACAGGGAGGGAATCGTGGAAACACCATATATTTT. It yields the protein CASSLQGGNRGNTIYF. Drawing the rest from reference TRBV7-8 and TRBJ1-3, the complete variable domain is GAGVSQSPRYKVAKRGQDVALRCDPISGHVSLFWYQQALGQGPEFLTYFQNEAQLDKSGLPSDRFFAERPEGSVSTLKIQRTQQEDSAVYLCASSLQGGNRGNTIYFGEGSWLTVV.